This TCR beta chain was sequenced for a study of CD8 T cells in Susac syndrome. Random hexamers primed reverse transcription of about 0.5 to 1 ug RNA. TCRdb reprocessed the immunoSEQ multiplex PCR reads via MiXCR and lists one record per CDR3 protein. There are around 200,000 distinct CDR3 sequences in the sample; more than 85% occur only once, and about 0.17% lies in the top ten. Broader study findings: Clonal CD8+ expansion in Susac was highest in TEMRA cells and active patients.

On this clonotype: As yet, its antigen is unknown.

The TCR sequence derives from a human donor with Susac syndrome. The sequenced material came from CD8+ T cells from PBMCs.

CDR3 sequence: CSAKDTPSSYEQYF. Here the CDR3 DNA reads TGCAGTGCCAAAGACACCCCAAGCTCCTACGAGCAGTACTTC. This rearrangement joins TRBV20-1 to TRBJ2-7; no clear D. Germline V gives CDR1 DFQATT, CDR2 SNEGSKA (reference sequence). This CDR3 spans 14 amino acids. V was shortened by 6 bases and J by 0 bases, with 15 bases between the two germline ends.